This entry lists 25 T cell receptor beta chains sequenced from one sample in a study of shared clonotypes between healthy human individuals. The table came from immunoSEQ multiplex PCR; TCRdb's copy has only in-frame clones and leaves some out. The sample records 550,000 to 850,000 clones, 74% being singletons. Sequenced input: memory CD4+ T cells sorted from blood. Subset here: CD45RA-negative fraction. These receptors all stem from a young woman in good health.

The rearrangement joins TRBV5-6 to TRBJ2-7, with D possibly being TRBD2 (6 bases). The CDR3 runs to 14 residues. Germline lookup yields CDR1 SGHDT and CDR2 YYEEEE. V was shortened by 0 bases and J by 9 bases, with 16 bases between the two germline ends. CDR3 sequence reads: CASSLVTSRTVQYF. Written as DNA, the CDR3 is TGTGCCAGCAGCTTGGTCACTAGCAGAACGGTGCAGTACTTC.

This clone was seen a single time. In DNA, the CDR3 is TGTGCCAGCAGCTCCAGACGGGCCGCTGAGACCCAGTACTTC. This gives the protein CASSSRRAAETQYF. The rearrangement joins TRBV7-8 to TRBJ2-5; no clear D. CDR3 length equals 14 residues. V was pared by 4 bases and J by 5 bases, with 14 bases between. Germline V lookup: CDR1 SGHVS, CDR2 FQNEAQ. Supplemented by reference TRBV7-8 and TRBJ2-5, the full variable domain reads GAGVSQSPRYKVAKRGQDVALRCDPISGHVSLFWYQQALGQGPEFLTYFQNEAQLDKSGLPSDRFFAERPEGSVSTLKIQRTQQEDSAVYLCASSSRRAAETQYFGPGTRLLVL.

This chain joins TRBV29-1 and TRBJ1-1; D gene unclear. Germline V lookup: CDR1 SQVTM, CDR2 ANQGSEA. The CDR3 covers 13 residues. Trimming took 7 bases from V and 0 from J, leaving 12 bases between them. In DNA form, the CDR3 reads TGCAGCGGCTCACATCCCATGAACACTGAAGCTTTCTTT. Translation: CSGSHPMNTEAFF.

The gene calls are TRBV4-1 and TRBJ1-2; 7 bases match TRBD1. The CDR3 runs 14 residues. Losses at the gene ends were 4 bases for V and 10 bases for J; bases not matched to a gene: 12. From germline, CDR1 is MGHRA and CDR2 YSYEKL. CDR3 sequence (DNA): TGCGCCAGCAGCCCCCCTGAACGGGACAGAGACTACACCTTC. Translation gives CASSPPERDRDYTF.

V usage is TRBV4-1 and J usage is TRBJ2-5; no clear D gene. The CDR3 runs to 13 residues. The ends were cut back, 4 bases at V and 3 bases at J, with 9 bases in the middle. Germline lookup yields CDR1 MGHRA and CDR2 YSYEKL. Here the CDR3 DNA reads TGCGCCAGCAGCCTCCAACGGGAAGAGACCCAGTACTTC. Translating it yields CASSLQREETQYF.

The V call is TRBV14, the J call TRBJ2-7, with 7 bases identical to TRBD2. The CDR3 consists of 13 residues. CDR1 and CDR2 from the germline V gene are SGHDN and FVKESK. V was clipped by 7 bases and J by 2 bases; unmatched bases: 5. The CDR3 protein is CASISLAAYEQYF. The CDR3 nucleotides are TGTGCCAGCATTAGTCTAGCGGCCTACGAGCAGTACTTC.

The chain recombines TRBV2 with TRBJ2-2; 10 bases are a match to TRBD1. The CDR3 loop spans 16 amino acids. Germline V lookup: CDR1 SNHLY, CDR2 FYNNEI. J was trimmed by 0 bases and V by 4 bases; bases with no gene match: 2. The CDR3 sequence: CASSADRGPNTGELFF. CDR3 DNA: TGTGCCAGCAGTGCTGACAGGGGGCCGAACACCGGGGAGCTGTTTTTT.

The chain links TRBV10-3 to TRBJ2-7; D is perhaps TRBD1 (8 bases). Trimming cost V 3 bases and J 2 bases, with 14 bases left between them. Looked up from germline, CDR1 is ENHRY and CDR2 is SYGVKD. This CDR3 region has 15 residues. CDR3 in DNA: TGTGCCATCAGTGACGGGACAGGACTAGCCTACGAGCAGTACTTC. Encoded protein: CAISDGTGLAYEQYF.

The rearrangement uses TRBV6-5 and TRBJ1-5; TRBD1 aligns across 9 bases. The junction had 8 bases not matched to a gene; V was cut back by 5 bases and J by 6 bases. Germline CDR1 and CDR2: MNHEY and SVGAGI. CDR3 length: 15 residues. The CDR3 region has the DNA TGTGCCAGCAGTGCAGGGGGGACAGGGAGTCAGCCCCAGCATTTT. The encoded protein is CASSAGGTGSQPQHF.

The rearrangement links TRBV27 to TRBJ2-3; no clear D gene. This CDR3 contains 15 residues. Trimming left V 5 bases short and J 1 base short, with 13 bases between. Germline CDR1 and CDR2: MNHEY and SMNVEV (reference sequence). The CDR3 coding sequence is TGTGCCAGCAGTACGAATACCGAAGGCACAGATACGCAGTATTTT. Translated: CASSTNTEGTDTQYF.

The chain has TRBV2 and TRBJ2-3, with D possibly TRBD2 on 6 matching bases. This CDR3 is 14 amino acids long. Germline V gene sequence: CDR1 SNHLY, CDR2 FYNNEI. Trimming removed 6 bases from V and 7 bases from J, with 17 bases in between. Written as DNA, the CDR3 is TGTGCCAGCAGAACTAGCCTGGCGACGAATACGCAGTATTTT. This translates into CASRTSLATNTQYF.

The chain uses TRBV7-3 and TRBJ1-2; TRBD1 aligns across 7 bases. V lost 5 bases, J lost 2 bases, and 2 bases stayed unmatched. There are 13 residues in the CDR3. CDR1 and CDR2 (germline): SGHTA, FQGTGA. Here the CDR3 reads CASSPDRNYGYTF. The CDR3 bases are TGTGCCAGCAGCCCGGACAGGAACTATGGCTACACCTTC. The complete variable domain, with remaining parts taken from reference TRBV7-3 and TRBJ1-2, reads GAGVSQTPSNKVTEKGKYVELRCDPISGHTALYWYRQSLGQGPEFLIYFQGTGAADDSGLPNDRFFAVRPEGSVSTLKIQRTERGDSAVYLCASSPDRNYGYTFGSGTRLTVV.

This chain joins TRBV28 and TRBJ2-7; D remains unclear. This CDR3 comprises 16 residues. The V and J ends lost 4 bases and 3 bases respectively, with 19 bases between them. Germline V CDR1 and CDR2: MDHEN, SYDVKM. The CDR3 DNA reads TGTGCCAGCAGTTCTCCCTCACAGTGGGGTTTCTACGAGCAGTACTTC. Its translation: CASSSPSQWGFYEQYF.

This clone was counted ten times or more. This rearrangement joins TRBV4-1 to TRBJ2-2; 8 positions match TRBD1. There are 17 residues in the CDR3. Germline V lookup: CDR1 MGHRA, CDR2 YSYEKL. The V gene end was trimmed by 4 bases and the J gene end by 5 bases; junction bases not matched to a gene: 12. Here the CDR3 DNA reads TGCGCCAGCAGCCGGGACAGGATGGCGGTAAGGACCGGGGAGCTGTTTTTT. Its protein is CASSRDRMAVRTGELFF.

This chain joins TRBV7-3 and TRBJ2-1; D may correspond to TRBD1 or TRBD2 (6 bases each). The CDR3 length is 14 residues. In germline, CDR1 is SGHTA, CDR2 FQGTGA. Trimming removed 5 bases from V and 5 bases from J, with 13 bases in between. Here the CDR3 reads CASSPRGTHNEQFF. DNA of the CDR3: TGTGCCAGCAGCCCAAGGGGGACTCACAATGAGCAGTTCTTC. The full variable domain, in which reference TRBV7-3 and TRBJ2-1 provide the parts outside the CDR3, is GAGVSQTPSNKVTEKGKYVELRCDPISGHTALYWYRQSLGQGPEFLIYFQGTGAADDSGLPNDRFFAVRPEGSVSTLKIQRTERGDSAVYLCASSPRGTHNEQFFGPGTRLTVL.

The chain links TRBV10-3 to TRBJ2-3, with D maybe TRBD1 (5 bases). CDR1 ENHRY and CDR2 SYGVKD come from the germline V gene. This CDR3 has 14 amino acids. V lost 10 bases and J 0 bases, leaving 14 bases between the germline ends. In DNA form, the CDR3 reads TGTGCCACCGCGACAGCCACCAGCACAGATACGCAGTATTTT. It translates to CATATATSTDTQYF.

The chain couples TRBV27 to TRBJ2-2; the D gene is possibly TRBD1 (6 bases). The germline V gene has CDR1 MNHEY and CDR2 SMNVEV (reference sequence). The CDR3 runs to 15 residues. Trimming pared 6 bases from V and 1 base from J, leaving 12 bases between. Written as DNA, the CDR3 is TGTGCCAGCAGGACCCAGACAGGGAACACCGGGGAGCTGTTTTTT. Protein sequence: CASRTQTGNTGELFF.

The rearrangement uses TRBV5-8 and TRBJ2-5; 8 bases align to TRBD1. Germline lookup yields CDR1 SGHTS and CDR2 YDEGEE. This CDR3 has 14 residues. The junction had 6 bases not matched to a gene; V was cut back by 4 bases and J by 4 bases. This chain's CDR3 is CASSQDRDRETQYF. The CDR3, as DNA: TGTGCCAGCAGCCAGGACAGGGACAGAGAGACCCAGTACTTC.

CDR3 amino acids: CASRPSGQPNEKLFF. The CDR3 coding sequence is TGTGCCAGCAGACCCTCGGGACAGCCTAATGAAAAACTGTTTTTT. V usage is TRBV2 and J usage is TRBJ1-4; 7 bases line up with TRBD1. CDR1 is SNHLY, CDR2 FYNNEI, per germline. The CDR3 totals 15 residues. V shed 6 bases and J 3 bases; nucleotides not matched to a gene: 7. The whole variable domain, filled in from reference TRBV2 and TRBJ1-4, reads EPEVTQTPSHQVTQMGQEVILRCVPISNHLYFYWYRQILGQKVEFLVSFYNNEISEKSEIFDDQFSVERPDGSNFTLKIRSTKLEDSAMYFCASRPSGQPNEKLFFGSGTQLSVL.

The genes are TRBV5-1 and TRBJ2-5, with 7 positions matching TRBD1. This CDR3 region has 15 residues. Looked up from germline, CDR1 is SGHRS and CDR2 is YFSETQ. V shed 4 bases, J shed 2 bases, and the junction held 8 bases outside the gene matches. CDR3 amino acids: CASSLEGQPQETQYF. CDR3 bases: TGCGCCAGCAGCCTAGAGGGACAGCCTCAAGAGACCCAGTACTTC.

The rearrangement joins TRBV9 to TRBJ2-2, with a tentative D call TRBD2 (6 bases). Germline CDR1 is SGDLS and CDR2 is YYNGEE. Trimming removed 0 bases from V and 0 bases from J, with 12 bases in between. CDR3 length: 17 residues. CDR3 sequence reads: CASSVGRGLPNTGELFF. Here the CDR3 DNA reads TGTGCCAGCAGCGTAGGACGGGGACTTCCGAACACCGGGGAGCTGTTTTTT.

The sample holds a few counts of this clone. V is TRBV5-1 and J is TRBJ2-2; 7 bases are shared with TRBD1. V was clipped by 5 bases and J by 0 bases; unmatched bases: 4. Germline CDR1 is SGHRS and CDR2 is YFSETQ. The CDR3 contains 15 residues. The CDR3: CASRVGTANTGELFF. The CDR3 bases are TGCGCCAGCAGGGTCGGGACAGCGAACACCGGGGAGCTGTTTTTT.

In nucleotides, the CDR3 is TGTGCCAGCAGAACAGGAAGTAACTATGGCTACACCTTC. Its protein is CASRTGSNYGYTF. The chain has TRBV6-5 and TRBJ1-2, with a tentative D call TRBD1 (5 bases). The CDR3 length is 13 residues. Germline V gene data show CDR1 as MNHEY and CDR2 as SVGAGI. Trimming stripped 6 bases from V and 1 base from J, with 9 bases between.

The chain employs TRBV5-1 and TRBJ2-2, with 7 bases matching TRBD2. The CDR3 is 15 amino acids. CDR1 and CDR2 (germline): SGHRS, YFSETQ. V shed 7 bases and J 6 bases; nucleotides not matched to a gene: 12. CDR3 sequence: CASSLGGTQAGELFF. The CDR3, as DNA: TGCGCCAGCTCCTTGGGAGGGACCCAGGCCGGGGAGCTGTTTTTT.

The chain employs TRBV28 and TRBJ1-3; D uncertain. Germline V gene lookup returns CDR1 MDHEN and CDR2 SYDVKM. The CDR3 sequence is 15 residues long. V was pared by 3 bases and J by 0 bases, with 9 bases between. CDR3 sequence (DNA): TGTGCCAGCAGTTTGGGAGGTAGCTCTGGAAACACCATATATTTT. Protein: CASSLGGSSGNTIYF.